The sequence of this T cell receptor (beta chain) was determined in a study of cytomegalovirus exposure and HLA in healthy donors (dated by TCRdb to 2015 to 2018). Turning to the overall study: According to an earlier analysis of several hundred of the donors, about 170 million T cells yielded over 100 million unique TCR beta sequences and less than 300 Gb of sequence data. Donor age, sex, ethnicity and CMV serostatus were compiled alongside the repertoire data. High-throughput TCR immunosequencing, statistical association of individual TCRs with disease status, and machine learning were combined to predict cytomegalovirus infection status. In an earlier analysis of 587 of the donors, high-throughput TCR beta sequencing was used to judge whether each TCR beta V gene segment behaved as functional or pseudogenic. To study patterns of TCR occurrence, a later analysis re-analyzed previously published TCR beta repertoires from 650 to 750 donors and added high-resolution HLA genotyping. Genome-wide SNP genotypes for about three fifths of the roughly 670 donors were used in a later genetic analysis, which treated that subset as a discovery cohort. Every discovery cohort repertoire had been produced on one sequencing platform. Among the roughly 400 genotyped donors, about 85% belonged to the genetic ancestry cluster associated with self-reported Caucasian donors. Because of strong linkage in the cohort, roughly five DR-DQ haplotypes were treated as single units for association and clustering. An early release that covered about 600 HLA-typed donors contained approximately 300 gigabases of sequencing data and approximately 85 million unique TCR sequences. Rather than drawing on any new phenotypic data, the later analysis identified candidate immune exposures from TCR beta sequences and the way those sequences occurred across donors. Using immunosequencing, the study profiled T cell repertoires from about 610 subjects and related those repertoires to cytomegalovirus serostatus. Across approximately 400 genotyped donors of the cohort, an average of about 240,000 unique TCR beta nucleotide sequences per donor were sequenced, and around 20% of those sequences were non-productive. The number of donors typed differed by locus, with 629-630 for A, B, C, DRB1 and DQB1, over 500 for DQA1, 600 to 610 for DPA1, and 450 to 480 for DPB1. Besides the first cohort of 666 subjects, a separate validation cohort made up of about 120 different subjects was used. The aim of the study was to test whether cataloging public T cell receptors could identify signatures of past pathogen exposure. HLA typing included class I and class II loci at four-digit resolution. Broad study findings and their caveats: In a later analysis, TCR association rates were found to vary across HLA loci, with the most associated TCRs seen for DRB1 alleles and the fewest for HLA-C alleles. A further reported finding was that TCR beta sequences accurately predicted the HLA-A and HLA-B alleles for most subjects in the first cohort. In vitro tests confirmed that a few of the cytomegalovirus-associated TCR beta chains recognize cytomegalovirus antigens. An earlier analysis of roughly 570 of the donors showed that most TCR beta V segments appeared in productive rearrangements either about 87% or about 30% of the time, which broadly matched IMGT annotations. Correlated functional status among segregating V segments might be attributable to linkage disequilibrium, but an unknown experimental factor could not be ruled out. In a later analysis, most CMV-associated TCR beta chains were found to appear HLA-restricted, with HLA associations seemingly driven largely by CMV exposure. The authors suggested that the approach could potentially be extended to other disease states and immunological phenotypes. Only TCR beta chains were sequenced in this cohort, and the absence of alpha or paired-chain data limited detectable features. Some IMGT-functional V segments, including TRBV6-2 and TRBV6-3, could not be told apart with the 87-base-pair reads, so those segments were excluded. A later analysis found that HLA-associated TCR beta chains were more clonally expanded and had lower generation probabilities than equally common non-associated chains. Across donors, most TCR sequences were observed very rarely, whereas some public TCRs were present in many individuals. In a later analysis, over 15,000 TCR beta sequences were associated with specific HLA alleles at a false discovery rate of 0.05. V-gene and J-gene trimming of TCR beta chains was associated with a missense DCLRE1C variant in a later genetic analysis, and the association was replicated in an independent cohort. The study listed 170 or so TCR beta chains as associated with cytomegalovirus. CMV serostatus was the only immune exposure information available for the cohort. The earlier analysis of approximately 540 of the donors excluded 15 to 20 rarely observed V segments, including chromosome 9 orphons, because counts were too low. When HLA alleles, especially DR and DQ, strongly co-occurred, attributing TCR associations to individual alleles was difficult. Because some donors lacked HLA typing at each locus, the association tests relied only on the typed subset. Cytomegalovirus status was reported to be diagnosed by the classifier with high specificity and sensitivity in both the original and validation cohorts. Sequencing depth was assumed to be roughly uniform across donors in the presence/absence analyses, though that assumption may not hold. In a later analysis, several top co-occurrence clusters were reported to appear linked to parvovirus B19, influenza, CMV and Epstein-Barr virus. A cluster of highly shared sequence variants was judged likely to represent a technical artifact of the sequencing pipeline. In a later genetic analysis, fewer N-insertions in productive TCRs were reported among donors in an Asian-associated ancestry cluster than the roughly 640-donor mean.

Library method: the immunoSEQ multiplex PCR assay. For the multiplex PCR, a mixture combining 60 forward primers for TCR Vbeta segments and 13 reverse primers for TCR Jbeta segments was used. Amplification of the CDR3 region of rearranged TCR beta genes was performed with a multiplex PCR assay on genomic DNA. On the Illumina HiSeq System, the amplified TCR beta libraries were sequenced as 87-base-pair reads. Turning to the authors' computational methods: A later analysis counted 65 million to 90 million unique TCR beta chains across the 640 or so repertoires, and roughly 9.9 million of these chains were shared by at least two donors. Raw reads were error-corrected and collapsed into unique sequences with a nearest-neighbor algorithm that merged closely related sequences to remove PCR and sequencing errors. To assign V, D and J gene segments, CDR3 sequences were aligned to IMGT reference sequences. For a sequence to be retained, a match of at least six nucleotides to both a V gene segment and a J gene segment was required. Rearrangements were classified as productive when the CDR3 lacked stop codons and remained in frame with V and J, and all other rearrangements were classified as non-productive. CDR3 was defined by IMGT convention, running from the second conserved V-encoded cysteine to the conserved J-encoded phenylalanine. The earlier analysis of 500 to 650 of the donors excluded any sequence lacking an unambiguous match to a single V gene segment. An earlier analysis of a few hundred of the donors classified V segments as functional when productive rearrangements were above 56.7% and as segregating when the standard deviation between donors was above 5%. A statistical classification framework was built to diagnose cytomegalovirus status from the catalog of TCR beta chain sequences. V and J gene assignment, in a later analysis, came from comparing TCR nucleotide sequences with IMGT/GENE-DB human TR gene sequences. In a later analysis, CDR3 sequences and most-parsimonious VDJ recombination scenarios were assigned using the TCRdist pipeline. A later analysis defined each TCR beta chain by its CDR3 amino acid sequence plus V-gene family, and excluded reads lacking a unique V-gene family. As a way to deal with suspected cross-contamination and a sequencing artifact, a later analysis dropped 592 nucleotide sequences that were highly shared and had low generation probability. A later analysis calculated a clonal expansion index for each public chain from normalized within-repertoire ranks of inferred template counts. Generation probabilities in a later analysis came from a VDJ recombination model fitted to out-of-frame rearrangements, and those results were checked against IGoR. A later analysis scored TCR-TCR, TCR-HLA and TCR-CMV co-occurrence with hypergeometric tests, applying a repertoire-size bias correction to TCR pairs. In a later analysis, false discovery rates were estimated by permuting HLA or CMV assignments 20 times. In a later analysis, co-occurring TCRs were grouped with DBSCAN, and TCRdist sequence similarity was added when clustering was performed within HLA-allele-positive subsets. For co-occurrence clustering, repertoires with fewer than 30,000 or more than 120,000 public chains were excluded, along with roughly 5 repertoires with anomalous nucleotide sharing. Entries here come from immuneACCESS through TCRdb and include only in-frame sequences with V and J called. Some clones fail to appear in such tables; in the studies checked, an unresolved V gene covers under half of the shortfall, and the cause of the remainder is unknown. The DNA was the basis for D and trimming; V, J and clone size are from that table. The sample contains 150,000 to 200,000 clones, around three quarters of them found a single time. Of the sample, under 3% falls within the top ten clones.

In total, roughly 670 healthy bone marrow donors made up the cohort. Cohort members were all nominally healthy when sampled, although unrecorded immune exposures were likely present. The donor was CMV seronegative and belonged to the group of more than 300 seronegative cohort members. Every donor gave a peripheral blood sample, and the peripheral blood mononuclear cells from that sample were used for TCR beta sequencing. The Qiagen DNeasy Blood Extraction Kit was used to extract genomic DNA from the blood cell samples. With regard to this clone: Its target antigen remains unknown. One base away there is no much larger clone; base qualities are not given.

From cysteine to phenylalanine, the CDR3 is 18 amino acids long. The read is trimmed to its CDR3 DNA, 54 bases read in frame from base 1. According to the germline V gene, CDR1 reads SGDLS and CDR2 reads YYNGEE. Compared with germline, V lacks 3 bases and J lacks 1 base; bases without a gene match: 9. The sequencing sample was made of PBMCs. The chain employs TRBV9 and TRBJ2-2; the central 10 bases match TRBD1. The TCR was taken from a woman between 50 and 59 years old in good health and CMV-seronegative. The CDR3 sequence is CASSELTGGFGNTGELFF. Here is the DNA: TGTGCCAGCAGCGAATTGACAGGGGGCTTTGGGAACACCGGGGAGCTGTTTTTT.